This record concerns one T cell receptor (beta chain) sequence. What it binds is not known. Trimming left V 2 bases short and J 5 bases short, with 18 bases between. This CDR3 comprises 16 residues. Per the germline V gene, CDR1 is LNHDA and CDR2 is SQIVND (reference sequence). People whose metastatic non-small-cell lung cancer was chemo-refractory got focal radiation along with CTLA-4 blockade by ipilimumab. Here immunoSEQ multiplex PCR was the method, and the copy in TCRdb shows in-frame clones only, minus some. This repertoire shows about 31,000 clones, 70% to 80% found once; its top ten account for around 7.5%. The data were taken from a study of radiotherapy plus CTLA-4 blockade in lung cancer. Across the whole study: Of all patients, approximately 20% responded objectively and roughly 31% showed disease control.

General study points: Dynamics of early blood T cell clones, together with interferon-beta, were reportedly the best predictors of response. TCR clones of tumor origin grew in blood after radiotherapy plus ipilimumab.

The TCR sequence derives from a human donor with non-small cell lung cancer who had stable disease on radiotherapy plus ipilimumab. The material was peripheral blood, obtained from a patient treated with radiotherapy plus ipilimumab. The chain couples TRBV19 to TRBJ1-2; TRBD1 is a possible D gene (6 bases). The CDR3 region is CASSIFLIGQTYGYTF. CDR3 bases: TGTGCCAGTAGTATATTCCTCATTGGACAGACTTATGGCTACACCTTC.